The 10 T cell receptor beta chains in this list originate from one sample, sequenced in a study of regulatory T cells in long-lasting Graves disease. According to the study, TCR beta libraries were built with iRepertoire HTBI primers and CDR3-region Arm-PCR. TCRdb reprocessed the multiplex PCR reads with MiXCR, giving one entry per CDR3 protein. The sample has fewer than 550,000 distinct CDR3 sequences, roughly 21% seen once. Time point meaning: persistent/refractory GD, antithyroid drugs over 5 years with positive TRAb. PBMC RNA served as the TCR library source. The specimen comprised peripheral blood mononuclear cells (PBMCs), sampled when the disease was refractory, from a patient treated with antithyroid drugs. These receptors were obtained from a female donor with Graves disease.

This clonotype was found many times. This sequence joins TRBV27 and TRBJ1-1; no clear D gene. Germline lookup yields CDR1 MNHEY and CDR2 SMNVEV (reference sequence). Trimming shortened V by 7 bases and J by 1 base, and 13 bases separated the two germline ends. The CDR3 runs to 14 residues. The CDR3: CASTPAVGNTEAFF. The CDR3 nucleotides read TGTGCCAGCACCCCAGCGGTAGGGAACACTGAAGCTTTCTTT.

At least ten counts were recorded for this clonotype. This rearrangement joins TRBV7-6 to TRBJ1-6, with 7 bases aligning to TRBD1. The CDR3 sequence is 16 residues long. The germline CDR1 and CDR2 sequences are SGHVS and FNYEAQ. With 1 base clipped from V and 6 bases from J, the junction kept 6 bases outside the gene matches. CDR3 sequence reads: CASSLDDRVANSPLHF. The DNA for the CDR3 is TGTGCCAGCAGCTTAGATGACAGGGTGGCTAATTCACCCCTCCACTTT.

This clonotype was seen at least ten times. The genes are TRBV12-3 or TRBV12-4 and TRBJ2-7; weak D call: TRBD1 (5 bases). This CDR3 contains 13 residues. Trimming took 6 bases from V and 1 from J, leaving 10 bases between them. DNA for the CDR3: TGTGCCAGCAGCCCAGGGTGGTCCTACGAGCAGTACTTC. It specifies CASSPGWSYEQYF.

The rearrangement joins TRBV6-1 to TRBJ2-7, with 16 bases fitting TRBD2. This CDR3 comprises 15 residues. V gave up 8 bases and J gave up 4 bases; unmatched junction bases: 5. CDR1 is MNHNS and CDR2 is SASEGT in the germline V gene. The CDR3 DNA reads TGTGCCAGCTTGGGACTAGCGGGAGGGCCGTACGAGCAGTACTTC. This sequence encodes CASLGLAGGPYEQYF.

Concerning this clonotype itself: A much larger clone differs by one base, so this may be a read error. J is TRBJ1-4 and V is TRBV6-1, with D possibly matching TRBD1 (5 bases). CDR1 MNHNS and CDR2 SASEGT come from the germline V gene. The CDR3 spans 15 residues. CDR3 protein: CATSPGTATNERLFF. CDR3 bases: TGTGCCACCTCCCCCGGGACCGCAACTAATGAAAGACTGTTTTTT.

This sequence joins TRBV4-3 and TRBJ1-4; weak D call: TRBD1 (6 bases). V lost 8 bases and J 6 bases, leaving 19 bases between the germline ends. This CDR3 spans 15 amino acids. The V gene's germline CDR1 is LGHNA and CDR2 YSLEER. The CDR3 coding sequence is TGCGCCAGCGGGCCGGGACTAGGGGGTGATGAAAAACTGTTTTTT. Translation gives CASGPGLGGDEKLFF.

J is TRBJ2-1 and V is TRBV20-1, with D possibly TRBD2 on 7 matching bases. V lost 5 bases and J lost 6, with 14 bases in between. Germline V gene data show CDR1 as DFQATT and CDR2 as SNEGSKA (reference sequence). The CDR3 extends over 13 amino acids. CDR3 sequence reads: CSAGAGAANEQFF. CDR3 in DNA: TGCAGTGCTGGGGCGGGGGCCGCCAATGAGCAGTTCTTC.

In the case of this clonotype: A read error may be the cause here, since a much bigger clone is one base away. J is TRBJ2-7 and V is TRBV6-1; possible D gene TRBD2, 6 bases. V lost 7 bases and J 3 bases, leaving 16 bases between the germline ends. The CDR3 is 14 amino acids. Germline-derived CDR1 and CDR2 are MNHNS and SASEGT. In DNA form, the CDR3 reads TGTGCCAGCACCCCGGCGGGGAAAGTCTACGAGCAGTACTTC. It encodes CASTPAGKVYEQYF.

This clonotype was observed a few times. The chain links TRBV28 to TRBJ1-6; 9 nucleotides align to TRBD1. The CDR3 consists of 15 residues. Trimming took 3 bases from V and 13 from J; bases not matched to a gene: 10. CDR1 and CDR2 from the germline V gene are MDHEN and SYDVKM. CDR3 region: CASSFSTGGFWPLHF. The CDR3 DNA sequence: TGTGCCAGCAGTTTTTCCACAGGGGGCTTTTGGCCCCTCCACTTT. The whole variable domain, filled in from reference TRBV28 and TRBJ1-6, reads DVKVTQSSRYLVKRTGEKVFLECVQDMDHENMFWYRQDPGLGLRLIYFSYDVKMKEKGDIPEGYSVSREKKERFSLILESASTNQTSMYLCASSFSTGGFWPLHFGNGTRLTVT.

This clonotype was detected a few times. The V and J genes are TRBV5-1 and TRBJ2-7; 10 nucleotides align to TRBD1. Per the germline V gene, CDR1 is SGHRS and CDR2 is YFSETQ. This CDR3 has 18 amino acids. Germline trimming cut 4 bases from V and 5 bases from J; bases unmatched to any gene: 18. The CDR3 spells CASSTRRLLGTGAHEQYF. The CDR3 DNA is TGCGCCAGCAGCACCCGGAGGCTTCTCGGGACAGGGGCCCACGAGCAGTACTTC. The full variable domain, with the rest looked up from reference TRBV5-1 and TRBJ2-7, is KAGVTQTPRYLIKTRGQQVTLSCSPISGHRSVSWYQQTPGQGLQFLFEYFSETQRNKGNFPGRFSGRQFSNSRSEMNVSTLELGDSALYLCASSTRRLLGTGAHEQYFGPGTRLTVT.